The 4 T cell receptor beta chains below all came from one sample that was sequenced in a study of resident and recirculating memory T cells in vitiligo. TCRdb's copy holds only in-frame clones and misses some; the assay was immunoSEQ multiplex PCR. Seen here are 40,000 to 50,000 clones, over 90% observed once, and the top ten hold 4.5%. The sample taken for sequencing was blood. The source of these receptors is a male donor with vitiligo.

In its sample, this clone was seen once. The chain has TRBV6-5 and TRBJ2-7; 8 positions match TRBD2. CDR3 length: 14 residues. Germline V gene data show CDR1 as MNHEY and CDR2 as SVGAGI. The ends lost 7 bases at V and 0 bases at J; junction bases unmatched: 5. As DNA, the CDR3 is TGTGCCAGCAAGACCGGGGGGGCCTCCTACGAGCAGTACTTC. Its protein is CASKTGGASYEQYF.

The rearrangement joins TRBV19 to TRBJ2-5; the D gene is possibly TRBD1 (6 bases). The V and J ends lost 1 base and 7 bases respectively, with 22 bases between them. Per germline, CDR1 LNHDA and CDR2 SQIVND (reference sequence). CDR3 length: 17 residues. The CDR3 DNA sequence: TGTGCCAGTAGTATAGCCCATACAGGGAGTTTAGGGTGGACCCAGTACTTC. Translated: CASSIAHTGSLGWTQYF.

The genes are TRBV4-3 and TRBJ1-2, with D unclear. Germline-derived CDR1 and CDR2 are LGHNA and YSLEER. V was trimmed by 4 bases and J by 3 bases, leaving 15 bases between them. There are 15 residues in the CDR3. Written as DNA, the CDR3 is TGCGCCAGCAGCCTCCGGGTGCGTCGCGACTATGGCTACACCTTC. Amino acid sequence: CASSLRVRRDYGYTF.

This chain connects TRBV29-1 to TRBJ1-2, with 11 nucleotides matching TRBD1. The CDR3 has 14 amino acids. Per the germline V gene, CDR1 is SQVTM and CDR2 is ANQGSEA. V lost 5 bases to trimming and J lost 2 bases; unmatched junction nucleotides: 4. This CDR3 reads CSVSDRGRNYGYTF. As DNA, the CDR3 is TGCAGCGTTTCGGACAGGGGGCGAAACTATGGCTACACCTTC.